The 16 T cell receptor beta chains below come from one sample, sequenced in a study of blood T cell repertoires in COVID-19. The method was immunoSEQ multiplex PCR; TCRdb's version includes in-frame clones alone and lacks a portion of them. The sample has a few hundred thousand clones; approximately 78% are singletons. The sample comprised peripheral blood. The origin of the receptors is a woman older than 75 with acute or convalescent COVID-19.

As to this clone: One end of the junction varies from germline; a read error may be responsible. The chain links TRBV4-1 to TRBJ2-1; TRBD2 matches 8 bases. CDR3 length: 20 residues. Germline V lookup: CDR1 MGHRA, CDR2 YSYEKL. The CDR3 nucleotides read TGCGCCCGCAGCCCGGGGGGGTCTCTCGGGGGCACAAAACCCTACAATGAGCAGTTCTTC. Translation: CARSPGGSLGGTKPYNEQFF.

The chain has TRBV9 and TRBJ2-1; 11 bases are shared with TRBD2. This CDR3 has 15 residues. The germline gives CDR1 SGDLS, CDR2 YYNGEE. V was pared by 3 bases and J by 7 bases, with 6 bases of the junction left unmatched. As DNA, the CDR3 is TGTGCCAGCAGCGCCGGACTAGCGGGCTGGAATGAGCAGTTCTTC. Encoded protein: CASSAGLAGWNEQFF.

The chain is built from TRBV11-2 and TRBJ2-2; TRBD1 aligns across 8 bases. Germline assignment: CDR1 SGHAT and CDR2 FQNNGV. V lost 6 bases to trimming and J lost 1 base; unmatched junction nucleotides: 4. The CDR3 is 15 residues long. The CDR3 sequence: CASSPTGVNTGELFF. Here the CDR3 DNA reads TGTGCCAGCAGTCCGACAGGGGTGAACACCGGGGAGCTGTTTTTT.

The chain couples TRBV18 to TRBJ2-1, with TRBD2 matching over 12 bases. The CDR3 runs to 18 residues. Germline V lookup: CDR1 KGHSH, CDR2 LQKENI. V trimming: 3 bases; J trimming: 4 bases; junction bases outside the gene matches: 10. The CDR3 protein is CASSPETSGGGIYNEQFF. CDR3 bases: TGTGCCAGCTCACCGGAGACTAGCGGGGGAGGAATTTACAATGAGCAGTTCTTC. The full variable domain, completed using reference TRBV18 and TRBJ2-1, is NAGVMQNPRHLVRRRGQEARLRCSPMKGHSHVYWYRQLPEEGLKFMVYLQKENIIDESGMPKERFSAEFPKEGPSILRIQQVVRGDSAAYFCASSPETSGGGIYNEQFFGPGTRLTVL.

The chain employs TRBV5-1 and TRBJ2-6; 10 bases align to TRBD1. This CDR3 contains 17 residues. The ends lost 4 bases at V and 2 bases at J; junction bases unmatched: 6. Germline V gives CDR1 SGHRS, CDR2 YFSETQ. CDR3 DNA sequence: TGCGCCAGCAGCCCGGGACAGGGGACCGCTGGGGCCAACGTCCTGACTTTC. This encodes CASSPGQGTAGANVLTF.

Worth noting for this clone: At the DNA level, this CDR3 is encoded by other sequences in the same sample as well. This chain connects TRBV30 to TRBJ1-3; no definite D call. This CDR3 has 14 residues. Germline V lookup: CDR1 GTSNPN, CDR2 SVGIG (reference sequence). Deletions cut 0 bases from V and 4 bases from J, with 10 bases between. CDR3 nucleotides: TGTGCCTGGAGTGTACCAGGCCCCGGAAACACCATATATTTT. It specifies CAWSVPGPGNTIYF.

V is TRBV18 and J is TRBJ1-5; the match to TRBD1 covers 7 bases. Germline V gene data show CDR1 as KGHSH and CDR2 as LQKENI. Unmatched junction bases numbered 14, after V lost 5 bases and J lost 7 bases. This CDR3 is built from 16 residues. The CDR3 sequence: CASSFDRELFRQPQHF. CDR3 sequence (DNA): TGTGCCAGCTCATTCGACAGGGAACTTTTCAGACAGCCCCAGCATTTT.

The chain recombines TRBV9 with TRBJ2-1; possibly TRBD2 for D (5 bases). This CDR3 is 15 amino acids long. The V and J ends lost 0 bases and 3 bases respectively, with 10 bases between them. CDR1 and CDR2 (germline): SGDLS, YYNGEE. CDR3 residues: CASSVGGLSYNEQFF. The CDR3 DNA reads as TGTGCCAGCAGCGTAGGCGGACTGAGCTACAATGAGCAGTTCTTC.

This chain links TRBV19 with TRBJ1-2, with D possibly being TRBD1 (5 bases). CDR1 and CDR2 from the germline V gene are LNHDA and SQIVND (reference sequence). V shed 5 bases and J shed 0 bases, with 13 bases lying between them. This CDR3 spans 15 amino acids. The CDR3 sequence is CASSGSWGANYGYTF. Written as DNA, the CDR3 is TGTGCCAGTAGTGGGTCTTGGGGGGCTAACTATGGCTACACCTTC.

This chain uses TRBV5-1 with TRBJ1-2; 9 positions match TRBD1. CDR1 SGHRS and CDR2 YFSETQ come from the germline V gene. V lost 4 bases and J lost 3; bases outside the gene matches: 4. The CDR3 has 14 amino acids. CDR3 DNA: TGCGCCAGCAGCACTAGGACAGGGGACTATGGCTACACCTTC. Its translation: CASSTRTGDYGYTF.

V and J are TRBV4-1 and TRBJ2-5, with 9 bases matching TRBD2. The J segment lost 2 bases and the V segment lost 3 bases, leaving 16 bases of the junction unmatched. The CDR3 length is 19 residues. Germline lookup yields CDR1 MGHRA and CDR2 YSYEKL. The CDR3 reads CASSHSGGQGTSLQETQYF. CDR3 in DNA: TGCGCCAGCAGCCACTCCGGTGGGCAGGGGACTAGCCTGCAAGAGACCCAGTACTTC.

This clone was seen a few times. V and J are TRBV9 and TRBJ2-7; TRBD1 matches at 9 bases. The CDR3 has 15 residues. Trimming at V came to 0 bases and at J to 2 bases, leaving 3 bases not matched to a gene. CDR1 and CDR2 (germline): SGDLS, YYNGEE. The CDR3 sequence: CASSVGTGATYEQYF. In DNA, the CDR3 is TGTGCCAGCAGCGTAGGGACAGGGGCCACCTACGAGCAGTACTTC.

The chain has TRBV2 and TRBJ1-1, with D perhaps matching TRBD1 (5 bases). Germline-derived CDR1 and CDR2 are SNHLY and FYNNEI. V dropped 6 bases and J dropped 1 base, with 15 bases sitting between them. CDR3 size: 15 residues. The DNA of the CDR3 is TGTGCCAGCAGCAAGAACGCGGGGGGGAACACTGAAGCTTTCTTT. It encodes CASSKNAGGNTEAFF.

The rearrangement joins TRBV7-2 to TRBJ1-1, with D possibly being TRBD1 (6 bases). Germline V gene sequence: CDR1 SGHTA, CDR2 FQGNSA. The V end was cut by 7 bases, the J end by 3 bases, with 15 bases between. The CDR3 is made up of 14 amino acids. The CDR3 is CASTLQGDHTEAFF. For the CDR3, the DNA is TGTGCCAGCACCCTACAGGGAGACCACACTGAAGCTTTCTTT.

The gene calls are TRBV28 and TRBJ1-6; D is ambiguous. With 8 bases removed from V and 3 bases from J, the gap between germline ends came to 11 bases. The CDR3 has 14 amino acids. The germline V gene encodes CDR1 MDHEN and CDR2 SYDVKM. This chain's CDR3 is CASVSANYNSPLHF. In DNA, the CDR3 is TGTGCCAGCGTCTCTGCTAACTATAATTCACCCCTCCACTTT.

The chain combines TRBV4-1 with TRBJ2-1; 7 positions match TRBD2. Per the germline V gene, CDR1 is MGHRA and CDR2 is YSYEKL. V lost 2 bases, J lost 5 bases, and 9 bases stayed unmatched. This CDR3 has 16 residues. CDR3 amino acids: CASSQPGLGWHNEQFF. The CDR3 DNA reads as TGCGCCAGCAGCCAACCAGGACTAGGCTGGCACAATGAGCAGTTCTTC.